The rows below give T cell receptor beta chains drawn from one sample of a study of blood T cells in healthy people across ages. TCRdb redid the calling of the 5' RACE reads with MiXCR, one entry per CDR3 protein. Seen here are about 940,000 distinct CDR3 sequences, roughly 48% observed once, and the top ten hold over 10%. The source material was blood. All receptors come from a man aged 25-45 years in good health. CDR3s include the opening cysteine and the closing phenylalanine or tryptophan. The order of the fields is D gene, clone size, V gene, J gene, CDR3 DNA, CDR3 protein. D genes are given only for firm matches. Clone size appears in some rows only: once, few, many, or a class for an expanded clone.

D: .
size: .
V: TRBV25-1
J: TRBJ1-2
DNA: TGTGCCAGCAGTGGTTCAGGGGCCTATGGCTACACCTTC
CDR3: CASSGSGAYGYTF

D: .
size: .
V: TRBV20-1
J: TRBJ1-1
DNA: TGCAGTGCTACCGGGTACGGTGAAGCTTTCTTT
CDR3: CSATGYGEAFF

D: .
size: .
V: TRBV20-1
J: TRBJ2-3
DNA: TGCAGTGCTAGCAGGATCACCACAGATACGCAGTATTTT
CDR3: CSASRITTDTQYF

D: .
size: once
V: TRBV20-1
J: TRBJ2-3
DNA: TGCAGTGCTAGTACGGACAGACCTTCCACAGATACGCAGTATTTT
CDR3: CSASTDRPSTDTQYF

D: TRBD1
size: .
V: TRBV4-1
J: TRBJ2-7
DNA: TGCGCCAGCAGCCCGGGGACAGGGGCTTACTACGAGCAGTACTTC
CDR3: CASSPGTGAYYEQYF

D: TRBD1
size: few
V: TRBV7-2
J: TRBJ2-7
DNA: TGTGCCAGCAGTCTCAGCCGGGACAGGACCTACGAGCAGTACTTC
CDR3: CASSLSRDRTYEQYF

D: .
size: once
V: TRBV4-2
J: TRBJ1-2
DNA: TGTGCCAGCAGCCAAGATAGGCGGCCAGGGTCCAATGCGCTTTATGGCTACACCTTC
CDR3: CASSQDRRPGSNALYGYTF

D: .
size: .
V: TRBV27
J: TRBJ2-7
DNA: TGTGCCAGCGGAACCTCAGAGGGCGCGGGTCCCTACGAGCAGTACTTC
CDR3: CASGTSEGAGPYEQYF

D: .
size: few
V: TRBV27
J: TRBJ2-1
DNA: TGTGCCAGCAGTTTTGGCGTTCTGCCCTACAATGAGCAGTTCTTC
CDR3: CASSFGVLPYNEQFF

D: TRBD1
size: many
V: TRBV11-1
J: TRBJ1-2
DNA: TGTGCCAGCAGCTCCTATTCGACAGGGAACTATGGCTACACCTTC
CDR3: CASSSYSTGNYGYTF

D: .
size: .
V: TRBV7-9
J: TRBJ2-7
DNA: TGTGCCAGCAGCCCCATCGAAGGCCCCGAGCAGTACTTC
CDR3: CASSPIEGPEQYF

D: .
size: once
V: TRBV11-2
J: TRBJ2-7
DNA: TGTGCCAGCAACCCAACCGGGGGCGGCTCCTACGAGCAGTACTTC
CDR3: CASNPTGGGSYEQYF

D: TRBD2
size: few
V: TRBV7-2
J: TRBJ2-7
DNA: TGTGCCAGCAGCTATAGGACTAGTTCTTACGAGCAGTACTTC
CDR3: CASSYRTSSYEQYF

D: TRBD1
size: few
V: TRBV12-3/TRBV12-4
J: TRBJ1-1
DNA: TGTGCCAGCAGTTCCTGGACAGGGGGCACTGAAGCTTTCTTT
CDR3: CASSSWTGGTEAFF

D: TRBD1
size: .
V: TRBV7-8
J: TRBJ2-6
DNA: TGTGCCAGCAGCTTCGGGGGACAGGGAAGCTCTGGGGCCAACGTCCTGACTTTC
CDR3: CASSFGGQGSSGANVLTF

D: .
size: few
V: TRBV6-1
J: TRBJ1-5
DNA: TGTGCCAGCAGTGGAGTGCCACAGGGTTCCGATCAGCCCCAGCATTTT
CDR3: CASSGVPQGSDQPQHF

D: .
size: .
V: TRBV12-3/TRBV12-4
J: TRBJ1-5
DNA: TGTGCCAGCAGTACAGGTAGCCGGACCCAGCCCCAGCATTTT
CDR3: CASSTGSRTQPQHF

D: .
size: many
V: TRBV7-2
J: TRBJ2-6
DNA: TGTGCCAGCAGCCCAATCATTACGACTGGGGCCAACGTCCTGACTTTC
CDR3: CASSPIITTGANVLTF

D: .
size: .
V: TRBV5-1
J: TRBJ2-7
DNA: TGCGCCAGCAGCTTGGGTACACGTACCTACGAGCAGTACTTC
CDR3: CASSLGTRTYEQYF

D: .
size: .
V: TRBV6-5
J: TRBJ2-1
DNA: TGTGCCAGCAGTTTTATGTCGAGCTCCTACAATGAGCAGTTCTTC
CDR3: CASSFMSSSYNEQFF

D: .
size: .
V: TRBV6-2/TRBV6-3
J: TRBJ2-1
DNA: TGTGCCAGCAGTTACTCGAGTTCGGGTTACTCCTACAATGAGCAGTTCTTC
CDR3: CASSYSSSGYSYNEQFF

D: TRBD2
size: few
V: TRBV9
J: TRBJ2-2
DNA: TGTGCCAGCAGCGTGGGACTCTCCCCGACTAGCGGGGGGGCCGGGGAGCTGTTTTTT
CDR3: CASSVGLSPTSGGAGELFF

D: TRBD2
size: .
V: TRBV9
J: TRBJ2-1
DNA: TGTGCCAGCAGCCCGTACGGGGGGACCTACAATGGGCAGTTCTTC
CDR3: CASSPYGGTYNGQFF

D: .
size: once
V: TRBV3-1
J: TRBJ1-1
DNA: TGTGCCAGCAGCCAATCGGGTATGGGGGCTTTCTTT
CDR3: CASSQSGMGAFF

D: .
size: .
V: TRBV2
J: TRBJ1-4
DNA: TGTGCCAGCAGTGAAGCGCCCGGACTGCCTGGCGAGGAGGATGAAAAACTGTTTTTT
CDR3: CASSEAPGLPGEEDEKLFF

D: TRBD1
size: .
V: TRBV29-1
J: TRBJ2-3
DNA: TGCAGCGTTGAATCGCACAGGGGGGCGGGAACCACAGATACGCAGTATTTT
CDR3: CSVESHRGAGTTDTQYF

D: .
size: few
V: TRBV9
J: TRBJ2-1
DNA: TGTGCCAGCAGCGTAGGGGTTAGCCCCAATGAGCAGTTCTTC
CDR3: CASSVGVSPNEQFF

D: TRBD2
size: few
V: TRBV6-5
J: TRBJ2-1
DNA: TGTGCCAGCAGTTACTCGCTGGGACTAGATATAAATCAGTTCTTC
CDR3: CASSYSLGLDINQFF

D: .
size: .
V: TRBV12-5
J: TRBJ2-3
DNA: TGTGCTAGTGGTTTGACCCGAGGGGCGGATACGCAGTATTTT
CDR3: CASGLTRGADTQYF

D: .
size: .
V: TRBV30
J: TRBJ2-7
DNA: TGTGCCTGGAAGGTGGGGTACGAGCAGTACTTC
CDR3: CAWKVGYEQYF

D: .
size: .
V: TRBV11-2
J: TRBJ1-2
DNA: TGTGCCAGCAGCTTAGTTTTGTCTTCAAATGGCTACACCTTC
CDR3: CASSLVLSSNGYTF

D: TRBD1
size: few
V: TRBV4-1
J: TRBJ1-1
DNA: TGCGCCAGCAGCCTCTCACAGGGGAGCACTGAAGCTTTCTTT
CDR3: CASSLSQGSTEAFF

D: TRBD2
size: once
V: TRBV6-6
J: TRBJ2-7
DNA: TGTGCCAGCAGTTTTAAGACTAGCGGGGGGGTGTACGAGCAGTACTTC
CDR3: CASSFKTSGGVYEQYF

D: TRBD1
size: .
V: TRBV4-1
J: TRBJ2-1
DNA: TGCGCCAGCAGCCAAGACTTTACAGGGGATGAGCAGTTCTTC
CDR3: CASSQDFTGDEQFF

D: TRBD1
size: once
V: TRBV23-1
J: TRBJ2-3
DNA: TGCGCCAGCGTATCGGGACAGGGGGCGGCCGCAGATACGCAGTATTTT
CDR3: CASVSGQGAAADTQYF

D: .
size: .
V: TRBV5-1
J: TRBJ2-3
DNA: TGCGCCAGCAGCTTGGGGCTAATTAACACAGATACGCAGTATTTT
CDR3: CASSLGLINTDTQYF

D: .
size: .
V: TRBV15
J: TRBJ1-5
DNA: TGTGCCACCAGCACCTCACGAGGAGTTGGTCAGCCCCAGCATTTT
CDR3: CATSTSRGVGQPQHF

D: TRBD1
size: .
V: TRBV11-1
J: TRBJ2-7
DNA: TGTGCCAGCAGCCATGACAGGGGGGACCGCGAGCAGTACTTC
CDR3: CASSHDRGDREQYF